These T cell receptor beta chains were read from a single sample in a study of control samples from healthy donors and cancer patients. The assay was immunoSEQ multiplex PCR, and TCRdb's table has in-frame clones only and misses some. The sample holds 350,000 to 450,000 clones, approximately 92% seen once. The sequenced sample consisted of PBMCs. The receptors derive from a man aged 40-50 years with head and neck cancer. Both conserved end residues are part of each CDR3. D genes are given only for firm matches. Part of the rows lack a size; the others show once, few, many or a class for expanded clones.

>13|-|-|TRBJ2-3|TRBV5-1
CASSLDDTDTQYF
TGCGCCAGCAGCTTAGACGACACAGATACGCAGTATTTT
>15|-|-|TRBJ2-1|TRBV18
CASSPRKGFYNEQFF
TGTGCCAGCTCACCCCGGAAGGGTTTCTACAATGAGCAGTTCTTC
>14|-|-|TRBJ1-1|TRBV5-1
CASSLGMVTVEAFF
TGCGCCAGCAGCTTGGGGATGGTGACAGTAGAAGCTTTCTTT
>14|-|-|TRBJ2-5|TRBV30
CAWSGDRFQETQYF
TGTGCCTGGAGCGGGGACCGTTTTCAAGAGACCCAGTACTTC
>15|TRBD1|once|TRBJ2-5|TRBV29-1
CSVVTGKIRQETQYF
TGCAGCGTTGTGACAGGGAAGATAAGGCAAGAGACCCAGTACTTC
>14|-|-|TRBJ1-2|TRBV6-5
CASSYSNRASGYTF
TGTGCCAGCAGTTACTCGAACAGGGCGAGTGGCTACACCTTC
>15|-|-|TRBJ2-5|TRBV11-2
CASSLVRTEAETQYF
TGTGCCAGCAGCTTAGTACGGACTGAGGCGGAGACCCAGTACTTC
>12|-|few|TRBJ2-3|TRBV13
CASSLSTDTQYF
TGTGCCAGCAGCTTAAGCACAGATACGCAGTATTTT
>16|-|few|TRBJ1-1|TRBV7-9
CASSLDTQGKADEAFF
TGTGCCAGCAGCTTAGATACTCAGGGGAAGGCAGATGAAGCTTTCTTT
>15|TRBD1|-|TRBJ2-7|TRBV5-1
CASSLGQGFAYEQYF
TGCGCCAGCAGCCTGGGACAGGGCTTTGCCTACGAGCAGTACTTC
>13|-|-|TRBJ1-2|TRBV12-3/TRBV12-4
CASSLEVSYGYTF
TGTGCCAGCAGTTTAGAAGTTAGCTATGGCTACACCTTC
>16|TRBD1|-|TRBJ2-7|TRBV6-2/TRBV6-3
CASSYSGQGDLYEQYF
TGTGCCAGCAGTTACTCCGGACAGGGGGACCTCTACGAGCAGTACTTC
>16|-|-|TRBJ1-4|TRBV25-1
CASSRSGDEWIEKLFF
TGTGCCAGCAGTAGGTCAGGGGATGAGTGGATTGAAAAACTGTTTTTT
>12|-|-|TRBJ2-1|TRBV19
CASSIGINEQFF
TGTGCCAGTAGTATAGGTATCAATGAGCAGTTCTTC
>16|TRBD1|-|TRBJ2-1|TRBV5-4
CASSRPQGALYNEQFF
TGTGCCAGCAGCCGACCTCAGGGGGCGCTTTACAATGAGCAGTTCTTC
>14|-|-|TRBJ1-1|TRBV10-3
CAIRDVLGYTEAFF
TGTGCCATCAGGGACGTGTTGGGTTACACTGAAGCTTTCTTT
>14|TRBD1|once|TRBJ1-5|TRBV6-6
CASRRQGGDQPQHF
TGTGCCAGCAGACGACAGGGAGGTGATCAGCCCCAGCATTTT
>16|TRBD1|-|TRBJ1-3|TRBV4-3
CASSQGTGATGNTIYF
TGCGCCAGCAGCCAAGGCACAGGGGCAACTGGAAACACCATATATTTT
>13|-|-|TRBJ1-1|TRBV30
CAWGKGSTTEAFF
TGTGCCTGGGGAAAAGGTAGCACCACTGAAGCTTTCTTT
>13|-|-|TRBJ1-1|TRBV13
CASSPWGDTEAFF
TGTGCCAGCAGCCCGTGGGGGGACACTGAAGCTTTCTTT
>16|TRBD2|-|TRBJ2-4|TRBV19
CASTAGLAVAKNIQYF
TGTGCCAGCACCGCTGGACTAGCGGTAGCCAAAAACATTCAGTACTTC
>17|-|few|TRBJ1-4|TRBV5-1
CASSFGHPITTNEKLFF
TGCGCCAGCAGCTTCGGACATCCGATTACAACTAATGAAAAACTGTTTTTT
>15|TRBD1|-|TRBJ2-3|TRBV27
CASSLSTGRTDTQYF
TGTGCCAGCAGTTTGTCGACAGGGCGCACAGATACGCAGTATTTT
>11|-|once|TRBJ1-2|TRBV2
CASRLGSGYTF
TGTGCCAGCAGGCTGGGGTCTGGCTACACCTTC